The 19 T cell receptor beta chains below were found in one sample sequenced in a study of CD8+ T cells in alopecia areata. RNA was isolated and reverse transcribed to cDNA, the sequencing template. Repertoires were generated with immunoSEQ multiplex PCR, while TCRdb's copy carries only in-frame clones and drops some. The table lists approximately 180,000 clones, around 60% of them singletons. Sequenced material: CD4+ T cells sorted from blood, taken at week 0. These receptor sequences come from a human donor with alopecia areata.

This clone was detected a few times. The CDR3 is CASRGIPEQFF. As DNA, the CDR3 is TGTGCCAGCAGGGGAATCCCTGAGCAGTTCTTC. The chain couples TRBV2 to TRBJ2-1; no clear D gene. The CDR3 is made up of 11 amino acids. V lost 6 bases and J 9 bases, leaving 9 bases between the germline ends. Germline V gene sequence: CDR1 SNHLY, CDR2 FYNNEI.

The chain joins TRBV6-1 to TRBJ2-5; D not certain. CDR3 length: 13 amino acids. In germline, CDR1 is MNHNS, CDR2 SASEGT. V gave up 8 bases and J gave up 2 bases, with 12 bases separating them. DNA for the CDR3: TGTGCCAGCGGACGGGTTTCTCAAGAGACCCAGTACTTC. It translates to CASGRVSQETQYF.

This chain uses TRBV5-6 with TRBJ2-1; no firm D call. Germline lookup yields CDR1 SGHDT and CDR2 YYEEEE. Between the trimmed V and J ends, which lost 1 base and 6 bases, there was a span of 2 bases. The CDR3 covers 11 residues. In nucleotides, the CDR3 is TGTGCCAGCAGCTTGCTCAATGAGCAGTTCTTC. This translates into CASSLLNEQFF.

The gene calls are TRBV6-1 and TRBJ1-2, with D possibly TRBD1 on 6 matching bases. In germline, CDR1 is MNHNS, CDR2 SASEGT. Trimming left V 10 bases short and J 2 bases short, with 14 bases between. The CDR3 length is 13 residues. The DNA for the CDR3 is TGTGCCATCAACCAAGACAGGAACTATGGCTACACCTTC. Protein: CAINQDRNYGYTF.

In this sample, this clone turned up once. The chain uses TRBV5-1 and TRBJ2-1; TRBD2 matches 9 bases. The CDR3 is 15 amino acids. Germline CDR1 reads SGHRS; CDR2 reads YFSETQ. Trimming cost V 4 bases and J 2 bases; bases outside gene matches: 4. CDR3 DNA: TGCGCCAGCAGCAATAGCGGGGGCGCCTACAATGAGCAGTTCTTC. This encodes CASSNSGGAYNEQFF.

The chain joins TRBV4-3 to TRBJ1-2; no reliable D call. The germline V and J ends were trimmed by 0 bases and 3 bases, with 2 bases remaining between them. The CDR3 extends over 12 amino acids. Germline loops: CDR1 LGHNA, CDR2 YSLEER. CDR3 nucleotide sequence: TGCGCCAGCAGCCAAGAGGACTATGGCTACACCTTC. As protein: CASSQEDYGYTF.

As regards this clone: Sequence at one end of the junction differs from germline and may be a read error. The gene calls are TRBV7-7 and TRBJ2-5; 9 nucleotides agree with TRBD2. The germline V gene encodes CDR1 SSHAT and CDR2 FNYEAQ (reference sequence). This CDR3 region has 15 residues. The CDR3 region is CASSHGLAYQETQYF. The DNA for the CDR3 is TGTGCTAGCAGCCACGGACTAGCGTACCAAGAGACCCAGTACTTC.

The chain links TRBV9 to TRBJ2-5; tentatively, D is TRBD2 (6 bases). The V end was cut by 0 bases, the J end by 2 bases, with 11 bases between. CDR3 length: 15 residues. Germline CDR1 and CDR2: SGDLS and YYNGEE. CDR3 sequence: CASSVGVSGQETQYF. CDR3 bases: TGTGCCAGCAGCGTAGGTGTTAGCGGTCAAGAGACCCAGTACTTC.

The CDR3 spells CASSQEGRETQYF. CDR3 bases: TGTGCCAGCAGCCAAGAGGGGCGGGAGACCCAGTACTTC. The rearrangement links TRBV4-2 to TRBJ2-5, with D possibly being TRBD1 (5 bases). This CDR3 is built from 13 residues. Germline V gives CDR1 LGHNA, CDR2 YNFKEQ. With 0 bases removed from V and 5 bases from J, the gap between germline ends came to 7 bases.

This chain joins TRBV29-1 and TRBJ2-5, with D uncertain. V lost 4 bases and J 5 bases, leaving 14 bases between the germline ends. In germline, CDR1 is SQVTM, CDR2 ANQGSEA. This CDR3 has 13 residues. The DNA for the CDR3 is TGCAGCGTTGCCAGACGGCTCTTGGAGACCCAGTACTTC. It codes for CSVARRLLETQYF. The full variable domain, with the rest looked up from reference TRBV29-1 and TRBJ2-5, is SAVISQKPSRDICQRGTSLTIQCQVDSQVTMMFWYRQQPGQSLTLIATANQGSEATYESGFVIDKFPISRPNLTFSTLTVSNMSPEDSSIYLCSVARRLLETQYFGPGTRLLVL.

The table lists this clone with a few counts. This chain uses TRBV5-1 with TRBJ1-5; TRBD1 is a possible D gene (6 bases). Between the trimmed V and J ends, which lost 1 base and 3 bases, there was a span of 8 bases. This CDR3 contains 14 residues. The germline gives CDR1 SGHRS, CDR2 YFSETQ. The CDR3 region is CASSLTGPNQPQHF. The DNA for the CDR3 is TGCGCCAGCAGCTTGACAGGGCCCAATCAGCCCCAGCATTTT.

The table lists this clone with a few counts. The chain recombines TRBV5-1 with TRBJ1-1; maybe TRBD1 (6 bases). The V end was cut by 0 bases, the J end by 0 bases, with 9 bases between. Germline CDR1 is SGHRS and CDR2 is YFSETQ. This CDR3 spans 15 amino acids. The DNA for the CDR3 is TGCGCCAGCAGCTTGGTAGGGGGGATGAACACTGAAGCTTTCTTT. As protein: CASSLVGGMNTEAFF.

This clone turned up a few times. The chain links TRBV29-1 to TRBJ1-2, with TRBD1 as a possible D gene (5 bases). V was cut by 6 bases and J by 5 bases, with 16 bases left in between. The CDR3 is 13 residues long. The germline gives CDR1 SQVTM, CDR2 ANQGSEA. CDR3 sequence: CSVEGRKSYGYTF. CDR3 DNA sequence: TGCAGCGTCGAGGGGAGAAAGTCTTATGGCTACACCTTC. The entire variable domain, with the rest obtained from reference TRBV29-1 and TRBJ1-2, is as follows: SAVISQKPSRDICQRGTSLTIQCQVDSQVTMMFWYRQQPGQSLTLIATANQGSEATYESGFVIDKFPISRPNLTFSTLTVSNMSPEDSSIYLCSVEGRKSYGYTFGSGTRLTVV.

This chain joins TRBV15 and TRBJ2-2; a possible D gene is TRBD1 (7 bases). The V end lost 5 bases, the J end lost 0 bases, and 19 bases lay between the germline ends. Germline CDR1 reads LNHNV; CDR2 reads YYDKDF (reference sequence). The CDR3 has 18 amino acids. CDR3 nucleotides: TGTGCCACCAGCGGGGGGACAGACCCTGGGGCGAACACCGGGGAGCTGTTTTTT. Protein sequence: CATSGGTDPGANTGELFF.

The chain employs TRBV7-8 and TRBJ1-5; D may be TRBD1 (6 bases). The V gene lost 2 bases and the J gene lost 3 bases, with 14 bases spanning the gap. The germline V gene has CDR1 SGHVS and CDR2 FQNEAQ. This CDR3 has 16 amino acids. The CDR3, as DNA: TGTGCCAGCAGCTTACGGCGGGGGGCGGTCAATCAGCCCCAGCATTTT. Translating it yields CASSLRRGAVNQPQHF.

The rearrangement links TRBV5-6 to TRBJ2-7; D perhaps matches TRBD1 (5 bases). Trimming removed 0 bases at V and 0 bases at J, with 7 bases between. CDR1 is SGHDT and CDR2 is YYEEEE in the germline V gene. CDR3 length: 14 amino acids. The CDR3 nucleotides read TGTGCCAGCAGCTTGGTGGGGCCCTCCTACGAGCAGTACTTC. Protein product: CASSLVGPSYEQYF.

This sequence joins TRBV30 and TRBJ2-4, with D possibly matching TRBD1 (6 bases). Per the germline V gene, CDR1 is GTSNPN and CDR2 is SVGIG (reference sequence). The CDR3 totals 16 residues. The V end was cut by 5 bases, the J end by 0 bases, with 17 bases between. The CDR3 region has the DNA TGTGCCTGGCGGCCCCGGGACAAATTAGCCAAAAACATTCAGTACTTC. Translation: CAWRPRDKLAKNIQYF.

The gene calls are TRBV29-1 and TRBJ2-7; no clear D. V gave up 3 bases and J gave up 0 bases, with 6 bases separating them. The CDR3 is 12 amino acids. Per germline, CDR1 SQVTM and CDR2 ANQGSEA. The CDR3 bases are TGCAGCGTTGAGGGCGACTCCTACGAGCAGTACTTC. The encoded protein is CSVEGDSYEQYF.

V gene TRBV4-2 combines with J gene TRBJ2-5, with 12 bases matching TRBD2. The CDR3 sequence is 16 residues long. Germline V gives CDR1 LGHNA, CDR2 YNFKEQ. Trimming removed 1 base from V and 2 bases from J; junction bases left unmatched: 2. The CDR3 here is CASSQGGTSGQETQYF. The CDR3 DNA reads TGTGCCAGCAGCCAAGGGGGGACTAGCGGGCAAGAGACCCAGTACTTC.